This T cell receptor beta chain derives from a study of blood T cell repertoires in COVID-19. For the study at large: Specimens from acute and convalescent COVID-19 originated in the United States, Italy and Spain. T cells, B-cell-depleted T cells, or PBMCs supplied cDNA or gDNA.

Seattle enrolled patients during active infection and tracked them longitudinally. Trimming cost V 1 base and J 0 bases; bases outside gene matches: 15. The CDR3 has 21 amino acids. CDR1 MGHRA and CDR2 YSYEKL come from the germline V gene. As handled by the study authors: Reference gene primer amplification yielded estimated nucleated cell counts. Here immunoSEQ multiplex PCR was the method, and the copy in TCRdb shows in-frame clones only, minus some. V and J calls and clone size are given by that table; D and trimming were obtained from the DNA. The table lists about 350,000 clones, roughly 90% of them singletons, with 7.1% in the top ten.

V usage is TRBV4-1 and J usage is TRBJ2-1; 10 bases match TRBD2. The sequenced sample was peripheral blood. This receptor was obtained from a woman aged 55-70 years with COVID-19, enrolled during active disease. The chain's CDR3 is CASSQAAWSGGVQSSYNEQFF. As DNA, the CDR3 is TGCGCCAGCAGCCAAGCCGCGTGGAGCGGGGGGGTTCAAAGCTCCTACAATGAGCAGTTCTTC.